This entry describes one T cell receptor beta chain. No antigen is known for it. These data come from a study of T cell repertoires in cytomegalovirus infection. Study results and limitations: Summed frequency of shared TCR beta families picked out CMV carriers who also had the relevant HLA. The ex vivo response was dominated by HLA-C-restricted CMV-specific TCR beta clonotypes.

TCRdb passed the reads through MiXCR, listing each CDR3 protein once. The sample shows 200,000 to 250,000 distinct CDR3 sequences, 9% to 15% of them seen only once. The CDR3 runs to 15 residues. V dropped 6 bases and J dropped 3 bases, with 17 bases sitting between them. Germline V gene sequence: CDR1 MDHEN, CDR2 SYDVKM. The gene calls are TRBV28 and TRBJ1-1; a possible D gene is TRBD1 (5 bases). The receptor comes from a human donor in good health (CMV status not recorded). Some clones in this sample may be carry-over from other donors' samples. The sequenced material came from PBMCs. The CDR3 loop reads CASSESRGGDTEAFF. The CDR3 bases are TGTGCCAGCAGCGAATCTCGGGGGGGAGACACTGAAGCTTTCTTT.